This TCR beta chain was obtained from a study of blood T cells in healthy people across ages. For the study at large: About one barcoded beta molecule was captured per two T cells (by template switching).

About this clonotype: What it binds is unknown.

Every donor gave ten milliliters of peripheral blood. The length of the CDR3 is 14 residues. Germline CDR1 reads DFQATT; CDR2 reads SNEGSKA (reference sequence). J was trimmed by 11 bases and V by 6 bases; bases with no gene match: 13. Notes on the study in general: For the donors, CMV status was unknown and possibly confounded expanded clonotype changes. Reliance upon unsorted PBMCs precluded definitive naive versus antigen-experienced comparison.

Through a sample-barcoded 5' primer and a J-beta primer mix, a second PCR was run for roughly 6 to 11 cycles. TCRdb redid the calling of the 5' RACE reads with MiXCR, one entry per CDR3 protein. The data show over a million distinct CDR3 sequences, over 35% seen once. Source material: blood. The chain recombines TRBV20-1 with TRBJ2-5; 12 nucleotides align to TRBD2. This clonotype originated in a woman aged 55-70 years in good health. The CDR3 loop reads CSAHGTSGYNEQYF. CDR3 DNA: TGCAGTGCCCACGGGACTAGCGGGTACAATGAGCAGTACTTC.